This entry lists 32 T cell receptor beta chains sequenced from one sample in a study of beta chain features in type 1 diabetes. These receptors have no known antigen. cDNA synthesis used the whole RNA isolate, giving expressed TCRB sequences. The repertoire was sequenced with immunoSEQ multiplex PCR; TCRdb's copy has only in-frame clones and lacks some. This sample has roughly 290,000 clones, with about 15% found just once. Overall study findings and caveats: Shorter TCRB CDR3s, moderately but significantly so, marked every one of the four CD4+ subsets in Type 1 diabetes patients.

The sequencing input was naive CD4+ T cells from blood. The receptors were sampled from a man younger than 35 with type 1 diabetes.

The sample holds a few counts of this clone. The gene calls are TRBV29-1 and TRBJ2-2; 13 positions agree with TRBD2. The V gene's germline CDR1 is SQVTM and CDR2 ANQGSEA. Losses at the gene ends were 4 bases for V and 4 bases for J; bases not matched to a gene: 12. CDR3 size: 18 residues. DNA for the CDR3: TGCAGCGTTGGACCTCGGGGCGGGACTAGCGGGATCACCGGGGAGCTGTTTTTT. Protein sequence: CSVGPRGGTSGITGELFF.

This clone showed up just a few times. The chain couples TRBV28 to TRBJ2-3, with 9 bases fitting TRBD2. The CDR3 is 15 amino acids. Trimming took 8 bases from V and 6 from J; bases not matched to a gene: 12. Germline V lookup: CDR1 MDHEN, CDR2 SYDVKM. The CDR3 region has the DNA TGTGCCAGCGTCCCGTCCCTAGCGGGGACTGATACGCAGTATTTT. Its protein is CASVPSLAGTDTQYF.

The chain employs TRBV11-2 and TRBJ2-7; 13 bases map to TRBD2. CDR1 is SGHAT and CDR2 is FQNNGV in the germline V gene. Germline trimming cut 3 bases from V and 1 base from J; bases unmatched to any gene: 9. The CDR3 is made up of 18 amino acids. The CDR3: CASSFTGTSGVQSYEQYF. Written as DNA, the CDR3 is TGTGCCAGCAGCTTTACCGGGACTAGCGGGGTCCAATCCTACGAGCAGTACTTC.

The CDR3 DNA reads TGTGCCAGCAGGGGAGGGGCAAGCACAGATACGCAGTATTTT. It specifies CASRGGASTDTQYF. This rearrangement joins TRBV2 to TRBJ2-3; 7 positions agree with TRBD2. CDR3 length: 14 amino acids. Losses at the gene ends were 6 bases for V and 0 bases for J; bases not matched to a gene: 3. CDR1 is SNHLY and CDR2 is FYNNEI in the germline V gene.

This clone was found a few times. The chain uses TRBV7-9 and TRBJ2-7; weak D call: TRBD2 (6 bases). The CDR3 sequence is 13 residues long. With 5 bases removed from V and 5 bases from J, the gap between germline ends came to 13 bases. CDR1 and CDR2 from the germline V gene are SEHNR and FQNEAQ (reference sequence). DNA of the CDR3: TGTGCCAGCAGCCGGGCGGGCGGGGACGAGCAGTACTTC. Protein product: CASSRAGGDEQYF. Filled out from reference TRBV7-9 and TRBJ2-7, the complete variable domain reads DTGVSQNPRHKITKRGQNVTFRCDPISEHNRLYWYRQTLGQGPEFLTYFQNEAQLEKSRLLSDRFSAERPKGSFSTLEIQRTEQGDSAMYLCASSRAGGDEQYFGPGTRLTVT.

This rearrangement joins TRBV18 to TRBJ2-7; 11 bases agree with TRBD1. The V gene end was trimmed by 0 bases and the J gene end by 4 bases; junction bases not matched to a gene: 5. Looked up from germline, CDR1 is KGHSH and CDR2 is LQKENI. The CDR3 extends over 16 amino acids. In DNA form, the CDR3 reads TGTGCCAGCTCACCACCGTGGACAGGGGGCGCGTACGAGCAGTACTTC. It is translated as CASSPPWTGGAYEQYF.

Points on this clone: At the DNA level, this CDR3 is encoded by other sequences in the same sample as well. The chain has TRBV7-9 and TRBJ2-1, with TRBD2 identical over 8 bases. The germline gives CDR1 SEHNR, CDR2 FQNEAQ (reference sequence). This CDR3 comprises 15 residues. With 5 bases clipped from V and 4 bases from J, the junction kept 7 bases outside the gene matches. The CDR3 region has the DNA TGTGCCAGCAGCCCCCGGGGGGGCGGTTACAATGAGCAGTTCTTC. It encodes CASSPRGGGYNEQFF.

This clone was observed a handful of times. V is TRBV30 and J is TRBJ1-2; D perhaps matches TRBD1 (6 bases). The length of the CDR3 is 11 residues. V shed 5 bases and J shed 5 bases, with 9 bases lying between them. Germline V gives CDR1 GTSNPN, CDR2 SVGIG (reference sequence). CDR3 region: CAWRDNYGYTF. The CDR3 region has the DNA TGTGCCTGGCGGGACAATTATGGCTACACCTTC. Full variable domain (remainder filled in from reference TRBV30 and TRBJ1-2): SQTIHQWPATLVQPVGSPLSLECTVEGTSNPNLYWYRQAAGRGLQLLFYSVGIGQISSEVPQNLSASRPQDRQFILSSKKLLLSDSGFYLCAWRDNYGYTFGSGTRLTVV.

This clone has just a few counts. The V call is TRBV4-1, the J call TRBJ2-1, with D perhaps TRBD2 (5 bases). Germline V gene data show CDR1 as MGHRA and CDR2 as YSYEKL. Between the trimmed V and J ends, which lost 5 bases and 12 bases, there was a span of 11 bases. The CDR3 has 11 residues. The CDR3 DNA reads as TGCGCCAGCAGCGCGGTCGGAGGGCAGTTCTTC. The encoded protein is CASSAVGGQFF.

The V call is TRBV5-4, the J call TRBJ1-1, with TRBD1 as a possible D gene (5 bases). Germline assignment: CDR1 SGHNT and CDR2 YYREEE (reference sequence). This CDR3 is built from 13 residues. Trimming left V 2 bases short and J 10 bases short, with 15 bases between. The CDR3 loop is CASSLLGGQGAFF. CDR3 nucleotide sequence: TGTGCCAGCAGCTTATTGGGTGGTCAGGGAGCTTTCTTT.

This clone was seen only a few times. V gene TRBV11-2 combines with J gene TRBJ2-1; D is perhaps TRBD2 (6 bases). The germline V gene has CDR1 SGHAT and CDR2 FQNNGV. The CDR3 contains 14 residues. V lost 6 bases, J lost 7 bases, and 16 bases lay in between. This chain's CDR3 is CASSVGLQINEQFF. CDR3 bases: TGTGCCAGCAGTGTAGGACTACAGATTAATGAGCAGTTCTTC.

This rearrangement joins TRBV7-2 to TRBJ2-2, with 9 bases matching TRBD2. CDR1 SGHTA and CDR2 FQGNSA come from the germline V gene. With V trimmed by 5 bases and J by 4 bases, 8 bases remained unmatched. This CDR3 contains 16 residues. The CDR3 loop is CASSPPRTSVTGELFF. CDR3 in DNA: TGTGCCAGCAGCCCGCCGCGGACTAGCGTCACCGGGGAGCTGTTTTTT.

The rearrangement uses TRBV7-9 and TRBJ2-3; no reliable D call. Trimming left V 2 bases short and J 0 bases short, with 3 bases between. The CDR3 covers 13 residues. Germline V CDR1 and CDR2: SEHNR, FQNEAQ (reference sequence). The CDR3 loop reads CASSLHSTDTQYF. CDR3 nucleotides: TGTGCCAGCAGCTTACATAGCACAGATACGCAGTATTTT.

The sample holds a few counts of this clone. Other DNA sequences from this sample encode an identical CDR3 as well. J is TRBJ2-7 and V is TRBV5-1; D call uncertain. Germline loops: CDR1 SGHRS, CDR2 YFSETQ. Trimming left V 1 base short and J 1 base short, with 3 bases between. The CDR3 runs 12 residues. Here the CDR3 reads CASSLPSYEQYF. CDR3 nucleotide sequence: TGCGCCAGCAGCTTGCCGTCCTACGAGCAGTACTTC.

This clone was picked up a small number of times. The chain uses TRBV9 and TRBJ1-2; maybe TRBD1 (6 bases). With 0 bases removed from V and 5 bases from J, the gap between germline ends came to 17 bases. In germline, CDR1 is SGDLS, CDR2 YYNGEE. This CDR3 region has 16 residues. CDR3 nucleotides: TGTGCCAGCAGCGTAGCGGACAGCCGAACTCCATATGGCTACACCTTC. Translating it yields CASSVADSRTPYGYTF.

The gene calls are TRBV29-1 and TRBJ2-2; D possibly corresponds to TRBD1 (5 bases). V was cut by 4 bases and J by 4 bases, with 10 bases left in between. Germline V gives CDR1 SQVTM, CDR2 ANQGSEA. The CDR3 runs to 13 residues. This chain's CDR3 is CSVGGQTTGELFF. In nucleotides, the CDR3 is TGCAGCGTTGGGGGCCAAACCACCGGGGAGCTGTTTTTT.

This clone turned up a few times. The J gene is TRBJ2-4, the V gene TRBV5-1; no clear D. The CDR3 extends over 15 amino acids. Germline V CDR1 and CDR2: SGHRS, YFSETQ. Trimming stripped 0 bases from V and 0 bases from J, with 7 bases between. The CDR3 protein is CASSLDILAKNIQYF. In DNA, the CDR3 is TGCGCCAGCAGCTTGGACATCCTAGCCAAAAACATTCAGTACTTC. Full variable domain (rest looked up from reference TRBV5-1 and TRBJ2-4): KAGVTQTPRYLIKTRGQQVTLSCSPISGHRSVSWYQQTPGQGLQFLFEYFSETQRNKGNFPGRFSGRQFSNSRSEMNVSTLELGDSALYLCASSLDILAKNIQYFGAGTRLSVL.

The chain employs TRBV6-1 and TRBJ2-4, with unresolved D. The V and J ends lost 2 bases and 0 bases respectively, with 14 bases between them. This CDR3 has 17 residues. Germline CDR1 is MNHNS and CDR2 is SASEGT. The DNA of the CDR3 is TGTGCCAGCAGTGAACACTCGAGGAGCCTAGCCAAAAACATTCAGTACTTC. This translates into CASSEHSRSLAKNIQYF.

This clone was seen only once. The chain carries TRBV10-3 and TRBJ1-1; 9 nucleotides agree with TRBD1. The V gene end was trimmed by 0 bases and the J gene end by 6 bases; junction bases not matched to a gene: 5. The germline V gene encodes CDR1 ENHRY and CDR2 SYGVKD. This CDR3 is 15 amino acids long. The CDR3, as DNA: TGTGCCATCAGTGAGTCTGGACAGGGGAGACCTGAAGCTTTCTTT. This sequence encodes CAISESGQGRPEAFF.

On this clone: The junction shows a germline mismatch at one end, possibly a read error. The chain joins TRBV5-6 to TRBJ2-4; weak D call: TRBD2 (5 bases). The CDR3 sequence is 15 residues long. Looked up from germline, CDR1 is SGHDT and CDR2 is YYEEEE. DNA for the CDR3: TGTGCCAGCACCTTGGGGAGTGTAGCCAAAAACATTCAGTACTTC. It codes for CASTLGSVAKNIQYF.

The chain couples TRBV5-4 to TRBJ2-7; perhaps TRBD1 as D (6 bases). Between the trimmed V and J ends, which lost 4 bases and 5 bases, there was a span of 10 bases. The germline V gene encodes CDR1 SGHNT and CDR2 YYREEE (reference sequence). This CDR3 contains 12 residues. CDR3 protein: CASSAQGNEQYF. CDR3 sequence (DNA): TGTGCCAGCAGCGCCCAGGGGAACGAGCAGTACTTC.

The chain is built from TRBV30 and TRBJ2-3, with TRBD2 matching 10 bases. With V trimmed by 4 bases and J by 6 bases, 10 bases remained unmatched. Germline CDR1 GTSNPN, CDR2 SVGIG (reference sequence). The CDR3 sequence is 15 residues long. This CDR3 is CAWNRLAGGGDTQYF. The CDR3, as DNA: TGTGCCTGGAATCGGTTAGCGGGGGGTGGTGATACGCAGTATTTT.

The chain's CDR3 is CASSGASGSSTDTQYF. Written as DNA, the CDR3 is TGCGCCAGCAGCGGGGCTAGCGGGAGTAGCACAGATACGCAGTATTTT. This chain uses TRBV5-1 with TRBJ2-3, with 10 bases fitting TRBD2. Trimming at V came to 4 bases and at J to 0 bases, leaving 5 bases not matched to a gene. The CDR3 is 16 residues long. Germline-derived CDR1 and CDR2 are SGHRS and YFSETQ.

The chain uses TRBV5-6 and TRBJ1-1, with D maybe TRBD1 (6 bases). V lost 4 bases, J lost 4 bases, and 14 bases lay in between. The CDR3 has 14 residues. Germline assignment: CDR1 SGHDT and CDR2 YYEEEE. The CDR3, as DNA: TGTGCCAGCAGCAGAAGGGGGGGAGGCACTGAAGCTTTCTTT. Encoded protein: CASSRRGGGTEAFF.

V gene TRBV18 combines with J gene TRBJ2-1, with a weak D call TRBD1 (5 bases). From germline, CDR1 is KGHSH and CDR2 LQKENI. Trimming removed 0 bases from V and 9 bases from J, with 12 bases in between. This CDR3 comprises 14 residues. CDR3 coding DNA: TGTGCCAGCTCACCACCGACGATAAGGGGTGAGCAGTTCTTC. Protein product: CASSPPTIRGEQFF.

This chain links TRBV30 with TRBJ2-5; no definite D call. CDR3 length equals 12 residues. The germline gives CDR1 GTSNPN, CDR2 SVGIG (reference sequence). Trimming pared 2 bases from V and 1 base from J, leaving 5 bases between. This CDR3 reads CAWSFGQETQYF. In nucleotides, the CDR3 is TGTGCCTGGAGTTTCGGCCAAGAGACCCAGTACTTC. Variable domain in full (rest from reference TRBV30 and TRBJ2-5): SQTIHQWPATLVQPVGSPLSLECTVEGTSNPNLYWYRQAAGRGLQLLFYSVGIGQISSEVPQNLSASRPQDRQFILSSKKLLLSDSGFYLCAWSFGQETQYFGPGTRLLVL.

The gene calls are TRBV7-9 and TRBJ2-3; D gene unclear. Trimming shortened V by 2 bases and J by 0 bases, and 9 bases separated the two germline ends. CDR1 and CDR2 (germline): SEHNR, FQNEAQ (reference sequence). The CDR3 contains 15 residues. The CDR3 is CASSLYYGSTDTQYF. The CDR3 coding sequence is TGTGCCAGCAGCTTATATTACGGTAGCACAGATACGCAGTATTTT.

The chain carries TRBV29-1 and TRBJ1-1, with TRBD1 as a possible D gene (6 bases). Germline V CDR1 and CDR2: SQVTM, ANQGSEA. Trimming shortened V by 4 bases and J by 1 base, and 10 bases separated the two germline ends. The CDR3 sequence is 13 residues long. The CDR3 DNA reads as TGCAGCGTTGGCAGGACAGAGAACACTGAAGCTTTCTTT. Its protein product is CSVGRTENTEAFF.

This clone has a handful of counts. The gene calls are TRBV28 and TRBJ2-5; a weak D match, TRBD2 (6 bases). Germline V gene lookup returns CDR1 MDHEN and CDR2 SYDVKM. CDR3 length equals 13 residues. V lost 6 bases and J 3 bases, leaving 11 bases between the germline ends. Here the CDR3 reads CASSPGVEETQYF. DNA of the CDR3: TGTGCCAGCAGCCCGGGGGTAGAAGAGACCCAGTACTTC.

This sequence joins TRBV6-6 and TRBJ2-7; no definite D call. Germline assignment: CDR1 MNHNY and CDR2 SVGAGI (reference sequence). The ends were cut back, 5 bases at V and 0 bases at J, with 11 bases in the middle. The CDR3 is 14 residues long. DNA of the CDR3: TGTGCCAGCAGTGGGCAGGATTTCTCCTACGAGCAGTACTTC. It codes for CASSGQDFSYEQYF.

This clone was counted a few times. The chain joins TRBV7-9 to TRBJ1-4; D is perhaps TRBD1 (5 bases). The germline V gene has CDR1 SEHNR and CDR2 FQNEAQ (reference sequence). This CDR3 comprises 12 residues. Trimming removed 8 bases at V and 8 bases at J, with 12 bases between. This CDR3 is CASGQGREKLFF. DNA for the CDR3: TGTGCCAGCGGGCAGGGTAGAGAAAAACTGTTTTTT.

This clone was seen a few times. The chain combines TRBV15 with TRBJ1-4; maybe TRBD1 (5 bases). This CDR3 is built from 14 residues. Germline V gives CDR1 LNHNV, CDR2 YYDKDF (reference sequence). V dropped 1 base and J dropped 8 bases, with 11 bases sitting between them. The CDR3 here is CATSRATVGEKLFF. CDR3 DNA: TGTGCCACCAGCAGAGCGACAGTCGGAGAAAAACTGTTTTTT.